This record concerns one TCR beta chain sequence. Study processing details: Nucleated cell number was recorded as an estimate derived from reference gene primer amplification. Sequencing was performed with immunoSEQ multiplex PCR; in TCRdb, only in-frame clones are kept and a portion is missing. Clone size and V and J calls were adopted from that table, with D and trimming inferred from the DNA. The top ten clones hold 25% to 30% of a sample with tens of thousands of clones, about 73% of them seen once. This specimen comes from a study of blood T cell repertoires in COVID-19. On the study more broadly: Sample material is recorded as cDNA or gDNA derived from T cells, B-cell-depleted T cells, or PBMCs.

Germline-derived CDR1 and CDR2 are SGHNT and YENEEA. The CDR3 has 17 residues. V was shortened by 6 bases and J by 2 bases, with 20 bases between the two germline ends. Sequencing was performed on peripheral blood. This sequence originates from a woman of 80 years or more with acute or convalescent COVID-19. The rearrangement uses TRBV11-3 and TRBJ1-5; D is unresolved. CDR3 residues: CASRLGWTSRGNQPQHF. The DNA of the CDR3 is TGTGCCAGCAGACTAGGCTGGACGTCTCGGGGCAATCAGCCCCAGCATTTT. The whole variable domain, remainder taken from reference TRBV11-3 and TRBJ1-5, is EAGVVQSPRYKIIEKKQPVAFWCNPISGHNTLYWYLQNLGQGPELLIRYENEEAVDDSQLPKDRFSAERLKGVDSTLKIQPAELGDSAVYLCASRLGWTSRGNQPQHFGDGTRLSIL.